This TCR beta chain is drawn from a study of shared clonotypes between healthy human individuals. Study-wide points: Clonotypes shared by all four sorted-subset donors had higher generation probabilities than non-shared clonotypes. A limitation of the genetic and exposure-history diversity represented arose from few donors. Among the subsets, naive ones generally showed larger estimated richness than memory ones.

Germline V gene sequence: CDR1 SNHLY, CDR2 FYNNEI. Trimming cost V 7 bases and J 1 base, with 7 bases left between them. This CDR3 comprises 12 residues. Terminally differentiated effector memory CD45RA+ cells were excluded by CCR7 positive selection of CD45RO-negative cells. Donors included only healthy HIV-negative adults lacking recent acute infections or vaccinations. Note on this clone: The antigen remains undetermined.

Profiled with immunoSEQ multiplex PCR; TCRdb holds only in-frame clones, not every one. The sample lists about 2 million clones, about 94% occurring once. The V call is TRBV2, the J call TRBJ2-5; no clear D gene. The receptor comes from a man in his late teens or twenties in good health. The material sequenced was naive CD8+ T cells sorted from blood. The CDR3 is CASKRTQETQYF. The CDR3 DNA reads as TGTGCCAGCAAACGGACCCAAGAGACCCAGTACTTC. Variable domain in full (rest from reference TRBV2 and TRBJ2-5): EPEVTQTPSHQVTQMGQEVILRCVPISNHLYFYWYRQILGQKVEFLVSFYNNEISEKSEIFDDQFSVERPDGSNFTLKIRSTKLEDSAMYFCASKRTQETQYFGPGTRLLVL.